A single sample gave rise to the 30 T cell receptor beta chains below, sequenced in a study of T-cell memory formation after mild COVID-19. TCRdb reprocessed the 5' RACE reads with MiXCR, giving one entry per CDR3 protein. The data show over 350,000 distinct CDR3 sequences, with approximately 25% seen just once and 8.5% to 10% held by the top ten. The sequencing sample was made of PBMCs or a T cell subset sorted from them (not recorded which). The receptors were gathered from an adult woman who had mild COVID-19 (a few samples of this study predate the infection). Cell type and time point are not known.

The chain is built from TRBV5-1 and TRBJ2-3; 8 nucleotides line up with TRBD1. V shed 2 bases and J 2 bases; nucleotides not matched to a gene: 10. Germline CDR1 SGHRS, CDR2 YFSETQ. The CDR3 is made up of 17 amino acids. The chain's CDR3 is CASSFDPDRDLTDTQYF. CDR3 DNA sequence: TGCGCCAGCAGCTTTGATCCGGACAGGGACCTCACAGATACGCAGTATTTT.

V and J are TRBV29-1 and TRBJ2-1, with D tentatively TRBD2 (5 bases). V was clipped by 5 bases and J by 9 bases, with 11 bases between them. This CDR3 has 11 amino acids. Germline loops: CDR1 SQVTM, CDR2 ANQGSEA. CDR3 DNA: TGCAGCGTTTCCCCGGCGGGTGAGCAGTTCTTC. This translates into CSVSPAGEQFF.

This clonotype came up a few times. The V and J genes are TRBV28 and TRBJ2-7; weak D call: TRBD1 (6 bases). Looked up from germline, CDR1 is MDHEN and CDR2 is SYDVKM. The CDR3 runs to 14 residues. V shed 11 bases and J shed 2 bases, with 19 bases lying between them. CDR3 sequence (DNA): TGTGCCGCCCAAGGGGACAAGCCTCCCTACGAGCAGTACTTC. Translated: CAAQGDKPPYEQYF.

V usage is TRBV7-2 and J usage is TRBJ2-1; D might be TRBD1 (5 bases). The CDR3 totals 14 residues. V was cut by 1 base and J by 5 bases, with 9 bases left in between. Per the germline V gene, CDR1 is SGHTA and CDR2 is FQGNSA. CDR3 protein: CASSLDGAHNEQFF. DNA for the CDR3: TGTGCCAGCAGCTTAGATGGGGCTCACAATGAGCAGTTCTTC.

The sample holds a few counts of this clonotype. The genes are TRBV10-3 and TRBJ2-1, with 11 bases that match TRBD2. CDR1 ENHRY and CDR2 SYGVKD come from the germline V gene. J was trimmed by 7 bases and V by 6 bases; bases with no gene match: 11. The CDR3 runs 16 residues. The CDR3 loop is CAISPTSGTSGNEQFF. CDR3 coding DNA: TGTGCCATCAGCCCGACTAGCGGGACTTCTGGGAATGAGCAGTTCTTC.

The V gene is TRBV11-2, the J gene TRBJ2-3; TRBD1 agrees at 10 bases. Looked up from germline, CDR1 is SGHAT and CDR2 is FQNNGV. Unmatched junction bases numbered 14, after V lost 5 bases and J lost 6 bases. This CDR3 has 17 amino acids. CDR3 region: CASSRFRQGAAADTQYF. CDR3 nucleotide sequence: TGTGCCAGCAGCCGTTTCCGACAGGGGGCGGCGGCGGATACGCAGTATTTT. Full variable domain (missing parts from reference TRBV11-2 and TRBJ2-3): EAGVAQSPRYKIIEKRQSVAFWCNPISGHATLYWYQQILGQGPKLLIQFQNNGVVDDSQLPKDRFSAERLKGVDSTLKIQPAKLEDSAVYLCASSRFRQGAAADTQYFGPGTRLTVL.

The chain couples TRBV5-1 to TRBJ2-3; TRBD2 aligns across 10 bases. CDR3 length: 17 amino acids. The germline V gene has CDR1 SGHRS and CDR2 YFSETQ. J gave up 0 bases and V 0 bases, and 4 bases lay outside the gene matches. CDR3 DNA: TGCGCCAGCAGCTTGGTTACTAGCGGGGCTAGCACAGATACGCAGTATTTT. Its protein is CASSLVTSGASTDTQYF. The full variable domain, completed using reference TRBV5-1 and TRBJ2-3, is KAGVTQTPRYLIKTRGQQVTLSCSPISGHRSVSWYQQTPGQGLQFLFEYFSETQRNKGNFPGRFSGRQFSNSRSEMNVSTLELGDSALYLCASSLVTSGASTDTQYFGPGTRLTVL.

The chain employs TRBV7-9 and TRBJ2-7; TRBD1 agrees at 10 bases. Germline assignment: CDR1 SEHNR and CDR2 FQNEAQ (reference sequence). The CDR3 consists of 14 residues. Trimming took 5 bases from V and 5 from J; bases not matched to a gene: 6. The CDR3 DNA is TGTGCCAGCAGCCAGGGACAGGGGATCCACGAGCAGTACTTC. Translation: CASSQGQGIHEQYF. Full variable domain (remainder filled in from reference TRBV7-9 and TRBJ2-7): DTGVSQNPRHKITKRGQNVTFRCDPISEHNRLYWYRQTLGQGPEFLTYFQNEAQLEKSRLLSDRFSAERPKGSFSTLEIQRTEQGDSAMYLCASSQGQGIHEQYFGPGTRLTVT.

This clonotype was recorded many times. The chain carries TRBV20-1 and TRBJ1-2; 9 nucleotides line up with TRBD1. The ends lost 5 bases at V and 3 bases at J; junction bases unmatched: 10. CDR3 length equals 15 residues. Germline CDR1 and CDR2: DFQATT and SNEGSKA (reference sequence). CDR3 region: CSASDNRGQDYGYTF. CDR3 DNA sequence: TGCAGTGCTTCTGACAACAGGGGGCAGGACTATGGCTACACCTTC.

This clonotype was seen more than once but under ten times. V usage is TRBV20-1 and J usage is TRBJ2-5; 8 bases match TRBD2. This CDR3 spans 14 amino acids. Germline assignment: CDR1 DFQATT and CDR2 SNEGSKA (reference sequence). V was pared by 6 bases and J by 5 bases, with 11 bases of the junction left unmatched. The CDR3 is CSATPSGRGETQYF. For the CDR3, the DNA is TGCAGTGCAACCCCCAGCGGGAGAGGGGAGACCCAGTACTTC.

V gene TRBV7-2 combines with J gene TRBJ2-3, with 7 positions matching TRBD2. Trimming took 2 bases from V and 3 from J; bases not matched to a gene: 5. The CDR3 sequence is 15 residues long. Germline loops: CDR1 SGHTA, CDR2 FQGNSA. The chain's CDR3 is CASSLQAGVTDTQYF. The CDR3 bases are TGTGCCAGCAGCTTACAGGCGGGAGTAACAGATACGCAGTATTTT.

V is TRBV15 and J is TRBJ1-2; possibly TRBD1 for D (5 bases). Looked up from germline, CDR1 is LNHNV and CDR2 is YYDKDF (reference sequence). This CDR3 has 14 amino acids. Trimming cost V 1 base and J 4 bases, with 10 bases left between them. CDR3 sequence: CATSRGGYSYGYTF. DNA of the CDR3: TGTGCCACCAGCAGAGGGGGCTACAGCTATGGCTACACCTTC.

This clonotype was detected a few times. J is TRBJ2-2 and V is TRBV27; tentative D call: TRBD2 (7 bases). Trimming shortened V by 8 bases and J by 3 bases, and 10 bases separated the two germline ends. The germline CDR1 and CDR2 sequences are MNHEY and SMNVEV (reference sequence). The CDR3 consists of 13 residues. The CDR3 loop is CASGGAYTGELFF. The CDR3 region has the DNA TGTGCCAGCGGGGGGGCTTACACCGGGGAGCTGTTTTTT.

The rearrangement joins TRBV24-1 to TRBJ1-5; D uncertain. CDR1 is KGHDR and CDR2 is SFDVKD in the germline V gene. The CDR3 sequence is 15 residues long. V was cut by 5 bases and J by 6 bases, with 16 bases left in between. DNA for the CDR3: TGTGCCACCAGTGCCCCGGGCGGGGAACGTCAGCCCCAGCATTTT. The encoded protein is CATSAPGGERQPQHF.

The gene calls are TRBV29-1 and TRBJ2-1; TRBD2 matches at 7 bases. Germline V gene data show CDR1 as SQVTM and CDR2 as ANQGSEA. Losses at the gene ends were 4 bases for V and 0 bases for J; bases not matched to a gene: 18. CDR3 length equals 19 residues. CDR3 loop: CSVVFAGLPSLDSYNEQFF. In DNA form, the CDR3 reads TGCAGCGTTGTTTTCGCGGGACTACCCTCCTTGGACTCCTACAATGAGCAGTTCTTC.

The V gene is TRBV29-1, the J gene TRBJ2-2; 9 bases map to TRBD1. The CDR3 extends over 14 amino acids. The germline gives CDR1 SQVTM, CDR2 ANQGSEA. V shed 5 bases, J shed 6 bases, and the junction held 7 bases outside the gene matches. The CDR3 DNA reads as TGCAGCGTTAGGACAGGGGTAGACGCCGGGGAGCTGTTTTTT. This codes for CSVRTGVDAGELFF.

This chain connects TRBV7-9 to TRBJ2-1; TRBD2 matches at 9 bases. This CDR3 spans 17 amino acids. CDR1 and CDR2 (germline): SEHNR, FQNEAQ (reference sequence). The V segment lost 4 bases and the J segment 2 bases; nucleotides outside the gene matches: 9. This chain's CDR3 is CASSSPVSGRAYNEQFF. CDR3 DNA sequence: TGTGCCAGCAGCTCACCCGTTAGCGGGAGAGCCTACAATGAGCAGTTCTTC.

This clonotype was seen a few times. The chain uses TRBV4-1 and TRBJ2-5; D might be TRBD1 (5 bases). Germline assignment: CDR1 MGHRA and CDR2 YSYEKL. V gave up 0 bases and J gave up 2 bases, with 13 bases separating them. The CDR3 covers 16 residues. The CDR3 protein is CASSQEADRQQETQYF. In DNA form, the CDR3 reads TGCGCCAGCAGCCAAGAGGCCGACAGACAACAAGAGACCCAGTACTTC.

This clonotype was seen only a few times. This chain connects TRBV5-1 to TRBJ2-7; no clear D. Trimming removed 2 bases from V and 0 bases from J, with 12 bases in between. This CDR3 is built from 15 residues. Per the germline V gene, CDR1 is SGHRS and CDR2 is YFSETQ. The chain's CDR3 is CASSLHPENSYEQYF. The CDR3 DNA is TGCGCCAGCAGCTTACACCCGGAAAACTCCTACGAGCAGTACTTC.

J is TRBJ2-2 and V is TRBV12-3 or TRBV12-4; the D gene is possibly TRBD2 (6 bases). With 2 bases removed from V and 0 bases from J, the gap between germline ends came to 7 bases. CDR3 size: 15 residues. The CDR3 sequence: CASSLTGANTGELFF. The CDR3 coding sequence is TGTGCCAGCAGTTTAACGGGGGCGAACACCGGGGAGCTGTTTTTT.

The gene calls are TRBV7-3 and TRBJ2-2; TRBD2 aligns across 12 bases. The CDR3 is 15 amino acids. Germline V lookup: CDR1 SGHTA, CDR2 FQGTGA. With 7 bases clipped from V and 5 bases from J, the junction kept 5 bases outside the gene matches. DNA of the CDR3: TGTGCCAGCACTAAACTAGCGGGAGGTACCGGGGAGCTGTTTTTT. This gives the protein CASTKLAGGTGELFF.

The sample holds many counts of this clonotype. The chain joins TRBV12-3 or TRBV12-4 to TRBJ2-5; 10 bases are a match to TRBD2. CDR3 length: 14 amino acids. The ends lost 3 bases at V and 5 bases at J; junction bases unmatched: 3. The CDR3, as DNA: TGTGCCAGCAGTTTCACTAGCGGGGTGGAGACCCAGTACTTC. Translated, it gives CASSFTSGVETQYF.

The table lists this clonotype with a few counts. The J gene is TRBJ2-7, the V gene TRBV20-1; D is tentatively TRBD1 or TRBD2 (5 bases each). Trimming stripped 4 bases from V and 5 bases from J, with 15 bases between. This CDR3 comprises 13 residues. The germline V gene encodes CDR1 DFQATT and CDR2 SNEGSKA (reference sequence). The CDR3 DNA sequence: TGCAGTGCTACGGGACCTGGGGGTAACGAGCAGTACTTC. It codes for CSATGPGGNEQYF.

This clonotype was seen a few times. The chain couples TRBV7-9 to TRBJ2-3, with 9 bases lining up with TRBD2. The CDR3 consists of 18 residues. Germline trimming cut 2 bases from V and 4 bases from J; bases unmatched to any gene: 13. CDR1 and CDR2 (germline): SEHNR, FQNEAQ (reference sequence). In nucleotides, the CDR3 is TGTGCCAGCAGCTTACCGTACCAGACTAGCGGTTTAGCAGATACGCAGTATTTT. It translates to CASSLPYQTSGLADTQYF.

This clonotype was seen a handful of times. V gene TRBV2 combines with J gene TRBJ2-6; D gene ambiguous. The CDR3 loop spans 17 amino acids. V was clipped by 6 bases and J by 0 bases, with 15 bases between them. CDR1 and CDR2 from the germline V gene are SNHLY and FYNNEI. The CDR3 region has the DNA TGTGCCAGCAGCGTTACCTTTAAACTCTCTGGGGCCAACGTCCTGACTTTC. The encoded protein is CASSVTFKLSGANVLTF.

This clonotype showed up just a few times. As DNA, the CDR3 is TGTGCCAGCAGCCAAAACGGGGGGAGGGCAGATACGCAGTATTTT. This translates into CASSQNGGRADTQYF. The chain carries TRBV7-3 and TRBJ2-3, with 7 bases fitting TRBD2. With 5 bases clipped from V and 4 bases from J, the junction kept 9 bases outside the gene matches. CDR3 size: 15 residues. Germline V gene sequence: CDR1 SGHTA, CDR2 FQGTGA.

This clonotype was seen only a few times. The V gene is TRBV5-6, the J gene TRBJ2-2; D is unresolved. This CDR3 comprises 17 residues. Germline V CDR1 and CDR2: SGHDT, YYEEEE. V was pared by 0 bases and J by 4 bases, with 16 bases between. CDR3 protein: CASSLGPAQLSTGELFF. The CDR3 coding sequence is TGTGCCAGCAGCTTGGGCCCGGCACAGTTGAGCACCGGGGAGCTGTTTTTT.

This clonotype was seen only a few times. The chain has TRBV6-5 and TRBJ1-2; D is uncertain. The CDR3 is 14 residues long. The germline V gene has CDR1 MNHEY and CDR2 SVGAGI. V was cut by 0 bases and J by 3 bases, with 8 bases left in between. In DNA, the CDR3 is TGTGCCAGCAGTTACTCGAAGCTATACTATGGCTACACCTTC. Amino acids: CASSYSKLYYGYTF.

This clonotype was observed at least ten times. The chain combines TRBV7-8 with TRBJ2-5; 9 bases line up with TRBD1. The CDR3 is made up of 16 amino acids. The V and J ends lost 4 bases and 4 bases, in that order; junction bases with no gene match: 10. Germline CDR1 is SGHVS and CDR2 is FQNEAQ. The CDR3 spells CASSSKQGAFLETQYF. The CDR3 DNA sequence: TGTGCCAGCAGCTCTAAACAGGGGGCTTTTTTAGAGACCCAGTACTTC.

This chain uses TRBV18 with TRBJ1-2; unclear D gene. Trimming left V 0 bases short and J 8 bases short, with 7 bases between. The CDR3 covers 12 residues. Germline loops: CDR1 KGHSH, CDR2 LQKENI. The DNA of the CDR3 is TGTGCCAGCTCACCACCAAGTGGCGGCTACACCTTC. It translates to CASSPPSGGYTF.